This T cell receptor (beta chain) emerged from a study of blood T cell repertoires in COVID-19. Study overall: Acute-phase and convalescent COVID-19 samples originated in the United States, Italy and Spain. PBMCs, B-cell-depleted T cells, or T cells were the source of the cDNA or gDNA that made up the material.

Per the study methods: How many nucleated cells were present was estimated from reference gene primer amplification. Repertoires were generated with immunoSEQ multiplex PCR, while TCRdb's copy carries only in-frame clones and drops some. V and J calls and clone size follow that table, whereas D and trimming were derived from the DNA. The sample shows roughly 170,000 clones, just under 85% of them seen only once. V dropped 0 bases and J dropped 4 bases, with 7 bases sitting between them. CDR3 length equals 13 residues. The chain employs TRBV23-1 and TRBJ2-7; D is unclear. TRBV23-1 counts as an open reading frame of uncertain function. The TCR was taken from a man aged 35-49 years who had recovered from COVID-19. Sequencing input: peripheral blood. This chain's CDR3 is CASSQSRVYEQYF. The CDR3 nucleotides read TGCGCCAGCAGTCAATCTCGAGTTTACGAGCAGTACTTC.